What follows are 15 T cell receptor beta chains derived from one specimen sequenced in a study of cytomegalovirus exposure and HLA in healthy donors. A multiplex PCR was run with 60 Vbeta primers and 13 Jbeta primers. Clones were sequenced by immunoSEQ multiplex PCR, and TCRdb holds only the in-frame ones, with some missing. Here the sample spans 65,000 to 90,000 clones, roughly 82% being singletons. Input material: PBMCs. All receptors come from a man between 65 and 85 years old in good health and CMV-seronegative.

With respect to this clone: Other DNA sequences within the sample encode an identical CDR3. The V gene is TRBV4-1, the J gene TRBJ1-4; 7 bases fit TRBD1. V gave up 1 base and J gave up 1 base; unmatched junction bases: 0. The length of the CDR3 is 15 residues. Looked up from germline, CDR1 is MGHRA and CDR2 is YSYEKL. The CDR3 bases are TGCGCCAGCAGCCAAGCAGGGGGAACTAATGAAAAACTGTTTTTT. It encodes CASSQAGGTNEKLFF.

The J gene is TRBJ2-7, the V gene TRBV6-1, with TRBD2 matching over 7 bases. Germline V gene lookup returns CDR1 MNHNS and CDR2 SASEGT. J gave up 1 base and V 8 bases, and 11 bases lay outside the gene matches. The length of the CDR3 is 15 residues. CDR3 nucleotide sequence: TGTGCCAGCCTTGAAGGACTAGTTTCTTCCTACGAGCAGTACTTC. It encodes CASLEGLVSSYEQYF.

This clone occurred a few times. The chain employs TRBV7-2 and TRBJ2-2, with a tentative D call TRBD1 (6 bases). This CDR3 is 16 amino acids long. Per the germline V gene, CDR1 is SGHTA and CDR2 is FQGNSA. Deletions cut 0 bases from V and 1 base from J, with 9 bases between. The CDR3: CASSLASTGNTGELFF. Written as DNA, the CDR3 is TGTGCCAGCAGCTTAGCCTCGACAGGGAACACCGGGGAGCTGTTTTTT. Together with reference TRBV7-2 and TRBJ2-2, the CDR3 gives the full variable domain: GAGVSQSPSNKVTEKGKDVELRCDPISGHTALYWYRQSLGQGLEFLIYFQGNSAPDKSGLPSDRFSAERTGGSVSTLTIQRTQQEDSAVYLCASSLASTGNTGELFFGEGSRLTVL.

This clone occurred once. The chain employs TRBV18 and TRBJ2-2; TRBD1 matches at 8 bases. Germline CDR1 KGHSH, CDR2 LQKENI. This CDR3 region has 15 residues. V dropped 3 bases and J dropped 0; count of bases not matched to a gene: 0. The CDR3: CASSPRGPNTGELFF. In nucleotides, the CDR3 is TGTGCCAGCTCACCCAGGGGGCCGAACACCGGGGAGCTGTTTTTT.

This clone came up a few times. The chain employs TRBV4-2 and TRBJ2-7; TRBD1 matches at 10 bases. Germline V gene lookup returns CDR1 LGHNA and CDR2 YNFKEQ. With V trimmed by 6 bases and J by 6 bases, 11 bases remained unmatched. The CDR3 is 15 residues long. The CDR3 sequence: CASSYLGTGVGEQYF. For the CDR3, the DNA is TGTGCCAGCAGTTACCTCGGGACAGGGGTAGGCGAGCAGTACTTC.

The chain uses TRBV6-5 and TRBJ2-7; D might be TRBD2 (6 bases). Trimming removed 6 bases from V and 3 bases from J, with 9 bases in between. This CDR3 is built from 12 residues. Looked up from germline, CDR1 is MNHEY and CDR2 is SVGAGI. CDR3 DNA: TGTGCCAGCAGCCCCGGGGGCTACGAGCAGTACTTC. It specifies CASSPGGYEQYF.

The chain uses TRBV7-2 and TRBJ1-2; 12 nucleotides line up with TRBD1. The V segment lost 5 bases and the J segment 7 bases; nucleotides outside the gene matches: 5. In germline, CDR1 is SGHTA, CDR2 FQGNSA. There are 14 residues in the CDR3. The CDR3 loop reads CASSPGTGGSGYTF. The CDR3 DNA follows: TGTGCCAGCAGCCCAGGGACAGGGGGCAGTGGCTACACCTTC.

The chain combines TRBV19 with TRBJ1-2, with 9 nucleotides matching TRBD1. CDR3 length: 14 amino acids. The V and J ends lost 6 bases and 8 bases, in that order; junction bases with no gene match: 10. In germline, CDR1 is LNHDA, CDR2 SQIVND (reference sequence). The CDR3 coding sequence is TGTGCCAGTAGCCCCGGACAGGGGAGCCCAGGCTACACCTTC. It specifies CASSPGQGSPGYTF.

The CDR3 sequence: CASSLLPSGANVLTF. CDR3 bases: TGTGCCAGCAGCTTACTACCCTCTGGGGCCAACGTCCTGACTTTC. The chain joins TRBV5-6 to TRBJ2-6, with D uncertain. Germline lookup yields CDR1 SGHDT and CDR2 YYEEEE. Trimming removed 2 bases from V and 0 bases from J, with 6 bases in between. The CDR3 totals 15 residues.

The chain joins TRBV19 to TRBJ1-3; no firm D call. The CDR3 has 15 residues. Trimming shortened V by 7 bases and J by 1 base, and 14 bases separated the two germline ends. In germline, CDR1 is LNHDA, CDR2 SQIVND (reference sequence). CDR3 DNA: TGTGCCAGTAACCTCCCGACCAGGTCTGGAAACACCATATATTTT. Amino acid sequence: CASNLPTRSGNTIYF.

This chain uses TRBV6-1 with TRBJ1-1, with TRBD1 identical over 7 bases. Per germline, CDR1 MNHNS and CDR2 SASEGT. The V segment lost 6 bases and the J segment 0 bases; nucleotides outside the gene matches: 7. The CDR3 is 15 residues long. CDR3 loop: CASRLQGIMNTEAFF. The CDR3 coding sequence is TGTGCCAGCAGATTACAGGGGATAATGAACACTGAAGCTTTCTTT.

This rearrangement joins TRBV4-3 to TRBJ2-7, with 7 nucleotides matching TRBD1. Germline loops: CDR1 LGHNA, CDR2 YSLEER. V shed 4 bases, J shed 5 bases, and the junction held 5 bases outside the gene matches. CDR3 length equals 13 residues. The CDR3 is CASSRQGGDEQYF. The CDR3 DNA sequence: TGCGCCAGCAGCCGACAGGGTGGGGACGAGCAGTACTTC.

The V call is TRBV28, the J call TRBJ1-4, with D hard to call. The V gene lost 3 bases and the J gene lost 8 bases, with 4 bases spanning the gap. This CDR3 is built from 11 residues. CDR1 is MDHEN, CDR2 SYDVKM, per germline. The CDR3 sequence: CASSFIEKLFF. DNA of the CDR3: TGTGCCAGCAGTTTTATCGAAAAACTGTTTTTT. The full variable domain, in which reference TRBV28 and TRBJ1-4 provide the parts outside the CDR3, is DVKVTQSSRYLVKRTGEKVFLECVQDMDHENMFWYRQDPGLGLRLIYFSYDVKMKEKGDIPEGYSVSREKKERFSLILESASTNQTSMYLCASSFIEKLFFGSGTQLSVL.

This sequence joins TRBV5-6 and TRBJ1-6, with TRBD1 matching 7 bases. Germline V gene sequence: CDR1 SGHDT, CDR2 YYEEEE. Losses at the gene ends were 4 bases for V and 7 bases for J; bases not matched to a gene: 11. CDR3 length equals 16 residues. CDR3 bases: TGTGCCAGCAGCCCATTGACAGGGCAGTCAAATTCACCCCTCCACTTT. Residues: CASSPLTGQSNSPLHF.

Only a few counts were recorded for this clone. The V gene is TRBV6-1, the J gene TRBJ2-3; 7 nucleotides align to TRBD1. Germline V lookup: CDR1 MNHNS, CDR2 SASEGT. CDR3 length: 13 amino acids. After removal of 6 bases from V and 4 bases from J, the junction contained 4 bases not matched to a gene. The CDR3 sequence is CASRLQGPDTQYF. The CDR3 coding sequence is TGTGCCAGCAGGTTACAGGGGCCAGATACGCAGTATTTT.